Below are 16 T cell receptor beta chains sequenced from a single sample in a study of shared clonotypes between healthy human individuals. CD45RO-negative cells were positively selected for CCR7, leaving out terminally differentiated effector memory CD45RA+ cells. The method was immunoSEQ multiplex PCR; TCRdb's version includes in-frame clones alone and lacks a portion of them. The top ten clones hold nearly 25% of a sample with hundreds of thousands of clones, around 92% of them seen once. The sequencing input was naive CD8+ T cells sorted from blood. These receptors were taken from a man younger than 40 in good health.

V usage is TRBV6-1 and J usage is TRBJ2-1; 9 positions agree with TRBD1. This CDR3 comprises 15 residues. Unmatched junction bases numbered 9, after V lost 7 bases and J lost 5 bases. Germline-derived CDR1 and CDR2 are MNHNS and SASEGT. The CDR3 nucleotides are TGTGCCAGCATCGACTACAGGGGGCCAGACAATGAGCAGTTCTTC. Translated, it gives CASIDYRGPDNEQFF.

The V and J genes are TRBV13 and TRBJ1-2; TRBD1 matches at 8 bases. This CDR3 has 13 residues. Per the germline V gene, CDR1 is PRHDT and CDR2 is FYEKMQ (reference sequence). Trimming removed 7 bases from V and 6 bases from J; junction bases left unmatched: 7. The CDR3 DNA reads TGTGCCAGCACCTCCAGGGGGCCTGATGGCTACACCTTC. Translation gives CASTSRGPDGYTF. Together with reference TRBV13 and TRBJ1-2, the CDR3 gives the full variable domain: AAGVIQSPRHLIKEKRETATLKCYPIPRHDTVYWYQQGPGQDPQFLISFYEKMQSDKGSIPDRFSAQQFSDYHSELNMSSLELGDSALYFCASTSRGPDGYTFGSGTRLTVV.

The gene calls are TRBV7-3 and TRBJ2-1; 7 nucleotides agree with TRBD2. Germline V CDR1 and CDR2: SGHTA, FQGTGA. The CDR3 is made up of 15 amino acids. V was pared by 1 base and J by 7 bases, with 7 bases of the junction left unmatched. CDR3 in amino acids: CASSLSGRVENEQFF. The CDR3 DNA follows: TGTGCCAGCAGCTTAAGCGGGAGAGTTGAGAATGAGCAGTTCTTC.

The chain links TRBV5-5 to TRBJ2-7; D possibly corresponds to TRBD2 (5 bases). The CDR3 sequence is 14 residues long. The V gene's germline CDR1 is SGHKS and CDR2 YYEKEE (reference sequence). The ends were cut back, 1 base at V and 6 bases at J, with 14 bases in the middle. In nucleotides, the CDR3 is TGTGCCAGCAGCTTGTTCGTTAGTAGCGTCGAGCAGTACTTC. Its protein product is CASSLFVSSVEQYF.

The chain joins TRBV11-2 to TRBJ2-1; D gene unclear. V lost 5 bases to trimming and J lost 0 bases, with 11 bases between them. The CDR3 loop spans 15 amino acids. Per germline, CDR1 SGHAT and CDR2 FQNNGV. CDR3 residues: CASSLDWSSYNEQFF. Written as DNA, the CDR3 is TGTGCCAGCAGCCTCGACTGGAGCTCCTACAATGAGCAGTTCTTC.

V gene TRBV5-1 combines with J gene TRBJ2-7; D is ambiguous. V was cut by 0 bases and J by 6 bases, with 19 bases left in between. The CDR3 totals 16 residues. Germline CDR1 SGHRS, CDR2 YFSETQ. CDR3 sequence (DNA): TGCGCCAGCAGCTTGGTCCTCAAGGAGTTTCTGGGCGAGCAGTACTTC. Translation gives CASSLVLKEFLGEQYF. Together with reference TRBV5-1 and TRBJ2-7, the CDR3 gives the full variable domain: KAGVTQTPRYLIKTRGQQVTLSCSPISGHRSVSWYQQTPGQGLQFLFEYFSETQRNKGNFPGRFSGRQFSNSRSEMNVSTLELGDSALYLCASSLVLKEFLGEQYFGPGTRLTVT.

The rearrangement uses TRBV14 and TRBJ2-3; maybe TRBD2 (6 bases). V dropped 1 base and J dropped 1 base, with 9 bases sitting between them. Germline V lookup: CDR1 SGHDN, CDR2 FVKESK. The CDR3 consists of 15 residues. CDR3 loop: CASSQVWRGTDTQYF. In nucleotides, the CDR3 is TGTGCCAGCAGCCAAGTGTGGAGGGGCACAGATACGCAGTATTTT. Full variable domain (missing parts from reference TRBV14 and TRBJ2-3): EAGVTQFPSHSVIEKGQTVTLRCDPISGHDNLYWYRRVMGKEIKFLLHFVKESKQDESGMPNNRFLAERTGGTYSTLKVQPAELEDSGVYFCASSQVWRGTDTQYFGPGTRLTVL.

This chain connects TRBV14 to TRBJ2-3, with TRBD2 matching over 7 bases. The CDR3 consists of 16 residues. With V trimmed by 3 bases and J by 6 bases, 12 bases remained unmatched. Germline V lookup: CDR1 SGHDN, CDR2 FVKESK. CDR3 coding DNA: TGTGCCAGCAGCCACTCCCGGGCGGGAGTAAGGGATACGCAGTATTTT. Amino acids: CASSHSRAGVRDTQYF.

DNA of the CDR3: TGTGCCAGCAGTTTCCCCCTAGGGGATCGATCCAAAAACATTCAGTACTTC. As protein: CASSFPLGDRSKNIQYF. The V gene is TRBV28, the J gene TRBJ2-4; a possible D gene is TRBD1 (5 bases). The V gene lost 3 bases and the J gene lost 2 bases, with 17 bases spanning the gap. Germline values: CDR1 MDHEN, CDR2 SYDVKM. The CDR3 is 17 residues long.

This sequence joins TRBV5-4 and TRBJ2-7, with TRBD2 matching over 13 bases. This CDR3 comprises 15 residues. Looked up from germline, CDR1 is SGHNT and CDR2 is YYREEE (reference sequence). V trimming: 3 bases; J trimming: 2 bases; junction bases outside the gene matches: 2. The CDR3 protein is CASSWGLAGTYEQYF. The CDR3 DNA reads TGTGCCAGCAGCTGGGGACTAGCGGGAACCTACGAGCAGTACTTC.

J is TRBJ2-5 and V is TRBV2; a weak D match, TRBD1 (6 bases). CDR1 and CDR2 from the germline V gene are SNHLY and FYNNEI. This CDR3 spans 14 amino acids. The V end was cut by 5 bases, the J end by 2 bases, with 12 bases between. The CDR3, as DNA: TGTGCCAGCAGTTCCCGACAGGAACAAGAGACCCAGTACTTC. This encodes CASSSRQEQETQYF.

In DNA form, the CDR3 reads TGTGCCAGCAGCTTAACCTCAGGGGCGGGTCAGCCCCAGCATTTT. This translates into CASSLTSGAGQPQHF. The chain has TRBV11-2 and TRBJ1-5, with D tentatively TRBD1 (6 bases). This CDR3 region has 15 residues. V lost 2 bases to trimming and J lost 6 bases, with 14 bases between them. Germline CDR1 and CDR2: SGHAT and FQNNGV.

This chain uses TRBV4-1 with TRBJ2-3; TRBD2 matches at 7 bases. The trim removed 6 bases at V and 0 bases at J, leaving 3 bases unmatched. CDR1 is MGHRA, CDR2 YSYEKL, per germline. This CDR3 is built from 14 residues. The CDR3 DNA reads as TGCGCCAGCAGACTTAGCGGGAGCACAGATACGCAGTATTTT. Its translation is CASRLSGSTDTQYF.

V is TRBV27 and J is TRBJ1-4, with 7 bases that match TRBD1. V shed 3 bases and J 4 bases; nucleotides not matched to a gene: 11. CDR1 is MNHEY, CDR2 SMNVEV, per germline (reference sequence). The CDR3 consists of 17 residues. This chain's CDR3 is CASSFIRTGGYNEKLFF. The CDR3 nucleotides are TGTGCCAGCAGTTTTATACGGACAGGCGGGTATAATGAAAAACTGTTTTTT.

As concerns this clone: Other DNA sequences in the sample encode the same CDR3. The rearrangement links TRBV27 to TRBJ2-1; tentatively, D is TRBD2 (5 bases). The CDR3 is 14 residues long. The V and J ends lost 3 bases and 2 bases respectively, with 8 bases between them. Per the germline V gene, CDR1 is MNHEY and CDR2 is SMNVEV (reference sequence). In DNA, the CDR3 is TGTGCCAGCAGTTTGAGCGGTCCCTACAATGAGCAGTTCTTC. Translation: CASSLSGPYNEQFF.

This rearrangement joins TRBV6-6 to TRBJ2-1, with D possibly TRBD2 on 6 matching bases. The V and J ends lost 7 bases and 5 bases respectively, with 21 bases between them. CDR1 and CDR2 (germline): MNHNY, SVGAGI (reference sequence). The CDR3 loop spans 16 amino acids. In DNA form, the CDR3 reads TGTGCCAGCAACCTACCGGGACTCCGTCGACACAATGAGCAGTTCTTC. Encoded protein: CASNLPGLRRHNEQFF.